The rows below give T cell receptor beta chains drawn from one sample of a study of blood T cell repertoires in COVID-19. Only in-frame clones appear in the TCRdb table, and some are missing; sequencing was by immunoSEQ multiplex PCR. Among about 400,000 clones listed, around 90% were seen once. Material: peripheral blood. Every receptor here comes from a man aged 35 to 55 with acute or convalescent COVID-19. CDR3s include the opening cysteine and the closing phenylalanine or tryptophan. D genes are given only for firm matches. The listing skips clone size in some rows; elsewhere it reads once, few, many or a size class.

J gene | D gene | clone size | V gene | CDR3 length | CDR3 protein | CDR3 DNA
TRBJ2-7 | . | . | TRBV10-3 | 14 | CAISITGASYEQYF | TGTGCCATCAGTATTACAGGAGCCTCCTACGAGCAGTACTTC
TRBJ2-1 | TRBD2 | . | TRBV27 | 16 | CASSLGLAGWNNEQFF | TGTGCCAGCAGTTTAGGACTAGCGGGGTGGAACAATGAGCAGTTCTTC
TRBJ1-5 | . | . | TRBV15 | 15 | CATSRDGLDDQPQHF | TGTGCCACCAGCAGAGACGGACTCGACGATCAGCCCCAGCATTTT
TRBJ2-2 | TRBD1 | . | TRBV7-9 | 16 | CASPLVDRDNTGELFF | TGTGCCAGCCCGCTAGTGGACAGGGATAACACCGGGGAGCTGTTTTTT
TRBJ2-3 | TRBD2 | . | TRBV9 | 16 | CASSPRAGEATDTQYF | TGTGCCAGCAGCCCCAGGGCGGGAGAGGCTACAGATACGCAGTATTTT
TRBJ1-5 | . | . | TRBV19 | 13 | CATRGQWNQPQHF | TGTGCCACCAGAGGACAGTGGAATCAGCCCCAGCATTTT
TRBJ2-5 | . | . | TRBV5-1 | 14 | CASSFGAGRETQYF | TGCGCCAGCAGCTTTGGGGCGGGGCGAGAGACCCAGTACTTC
TRBJ1-3 | TRBD1 | . | TRBV19 | 16 | CASSISRDSSGNTIYF | TGTGCCAGTAGTATAAGCCGGGACAGCTCTGGAAACACCATATATTTT
TRBJ1-6 | . | . | TRBV6-1 | 16 | CASSVALTGRNSPLHF | TGTGCCAGCAGTGTGGCCTTAACAGGTAGAAATTCACCCCTCCACTTT
TRBJ1-2 | TRBD1 | once | TRBV18 | 16 | CASSPTNTGAGYGYTF | TGTGCCAGCTCACCAACGAACACAGGGGCCGGCTATGGCTACACCTTC
TRBJ1-5 | TRBD1 | . | TRBV28 | 16 | CASTGQGRIYNQPQHF | TGTGCCAGCACAGGACAGGGGAGGATCTACAATCAGCCCCAGCATTTT
TRBJ2-7 | TRBD1 | . | TRBV6-2/TRBV6-3 | 14 | CASSYGTGGYEQYF | TGTGCCAGCAGTTACGGGACAGGTGGCTACGAGCAGTACTTC
TRBJ1-2 | . | . | TRBV10-2 | 14 | CASTSDSAHYGYTF | TGCGCCAGCACTTCGGACAGCGCTCACTATGGCTACACCTTC
TRBJ2-1 | TRBD2 | . | TRBV6-1 | 17 | CASSGGTSETSYNEQFF | TGTGCCAGCAGTGGCGGGACTAGCGAAACCTCCTACAATGAGCAGTTCTTC
TRBJ2-7 | TRBD2 | . | TRBV20-1 | 15 | CSASSSGRAAYEQYF | TGCAGTGCTAGTTCTAGCGGGAGAGCCGCCTACGAGCAGTACTTC
TRBJ2-1 | . | . | TRBV5-4 | 15 | CASSLVVADYNEQFF | TGTGCCAGCAGCTTGGTGGTAGCGGATTACAATGAGCAGTTCTTC
TRBJ2-1 | TRBD2 | . | TRBV28 | 18 | CASSFLGSGLYSYNEQFF | TGTGCCAGCAGTTTTCTTGGTAGCGGGCTGTACTCCTACAATGAGCAGTTCTTC